The T cell receptor beta chain described here comes from a study of blood T cell repertoires in COVID-19. Study-wide background: Researchers got acute and convalescent COVID-19 samples from the United States, Italy and Spain. Sources were T cells, B-cell-depleted T cells, or PBMCs; the material itself was cDNA or gDNA.

This clone was seen a single time. Original methodology: Nucleated cell number was recorded as an estimate derived from reference gene primer amplification. Libraries were prepared by immunoSEQ multiplex PCR; TCRdb keeps only in-frame clonotypes and omits some of them. V and J calls and clone size are given by that table; D and trimming were obtained from the DNA. The sample contains fewer than 300,000 clones, approximately 85% of which appear only once. The germline gives CDR1 SGHRS, CDR2 YFSETQ. The CDR3 contains 15 residues. Trimming took 4 bases from V and 1 from J; bases not matched to a gene: 5.

This receptor was taken from a woman in her 30s with acute or convalescent COVID-19. Sequencing used peripheral blood. The chain is built from TRBV5-1 and TRBJ2-7; 10 bases fit TRBD2. CDR3 sequence reads: CASSQRTSGSYEQYF. Here the CDR3 DNA reads TGCGCCAGCAGCCAACGGACTAGCGGATCCTACGAGCAGTACTTC.